This T cell receptor (beta chain) was recorded in a study of blood T cell repertoires in COVID-19. Study at large: Acute and convalescent COVID-19 samples came from the United States, Italy and Spain. In each case, the material was cDNA or gDNA derived from T cells, B-cell-depleted T cells, or PBMCs.

This clone has only one observation. Study processing details: By means of reference gene primer amplification, nucleated cell counts were estimated. The table came from immunoSEQ multiplex PCR; TCRdb's copy has only in-frame clones and leaves some out. V and J calls and clone size are as listed in that table; D and trimming were resolved from the DNA. In the table there are 110,000 to 150,000 clones, around 81% of which are singletons. The specimen was peripheral blood. The source of this sequence is a human donor in a cohort sampled during active COVID-19.

This CDR3 reads CASSARVGAYEQYF. In DNA form, the CDR3 reads TGTGCCAGCAGTGCCAGGGTTGGGGCCTACGAGCAGTACTTC. The chain is built from TRBV2 and TRBJ2-7, with D possibly TRBD1 on 5 matching bases. The germline V and J ends were trimmed by 4 bases and 2 bases, with 12 bases remaining between them. The germline gives CDR1 SNHLY, CDR2 FYNNEI. The CDR3 totals 14 residues.